The 12 T cell receptor beta chains in this list originate from one sample, sequenced in a study of blood T cell repertoires in COVID-19. Libraries were prepared by immunoSEQ multiplex PCR; TCRdb keeps only in-frame clonotypes and omits some of them. The profile shows about 240,000 clones, around 84% of them singletons. Material for sequencing was peripheral blood. These receptors originate from a woman aged 70-85 years with active or convalescent COVID-19.

The chain recombines TRBV5-8 with TRBJ1-6, with D tentatively TRBD1 (6 bases). The V end was cut by 4 bases, the J end by 1 base, with 12 bases between. Germline CDR1 is SGHTS and CDR2 is YDEGEE. The CDR3 totals 16 residues. CDR3 sequence (DNA): TGTGCCAGCAGCGGGGGAACAGGGTCCTATAATTCACCCCTCCACTTT. It encodes CASSGGTGSYNSPLHF.

The chain links TRBV19 to TRBJ2-3; 16 positions match TRBD2. Germline V gives CDR1 LNHDA, CDR2 SQIVND (reference sequence). The V segment lost 3 bases and the J segment 5 bases; nucleotides outside the gene matches: 8. The length of the CDR3 is 18 residues. The DNA for the CDR3 is TGTGCCAGTAGTATCTTCCTGGGACTAGCGGGGGGGCAAGATACGCAGTATTTT. Amino acid sequence: CASSIFLGLAGGQDTQYF.

This sequence joins TRBV7-2 and TRBJ2-5; 7 bases fit TRBD2. The CDR3 is 16 residues long. Germline trimming cut 5 bases from V and 5 bases from J; bases unmatched to any gene: 14. The germline gives CDR1 SGHTA, CDR2 FQGNSA. CDR3 nucleotide sequence: TGTGCCAGCAGCGGTCCCCCCGGGGGGATGTTGGAGACCCAGTACTTC. Translated: CASSGPPGGMLETQYF.

This chain links TRBV5-1 with TRBJ1-1; TRBD1 is a possible D gene (6 bases). The CDR3 runs 16 residues. Germline V gives CDR1 SGHRS, CDR2 YFSETQ. V dropped 2 bases and J dropped 8 bases, with 22 bases sitting between them. CDR3 amino acids: CASSFPTGPRDGEAFF. The CDR3 nucleotides are TGCGCCAGCAGCTTCCCGACAGGCCCAAGAGACGGCGAAGCTTTCTTT.

The J gene is TRBJ2-7, the V gene TRBV5-5; 7 nucleotides line up with TRBD1. CDR1 and CDR2 from the germline V gene are SGHKS and YYEKEE (reference sequence). The CDR3 has 14 residues. J gave up 5 bases and V 3 bases, and 8 bases lay outside the gene matches. The CDR3 sequence is CASSSTGVGNEQYF. CDR3 DNA sequence: TGTGCCAGCAGCTCTACAGGGGTAGGAAACGAGCAGTACTTC.

The chain recombines TRBV6-5 with TRBJ1-5; TRBD1 is a possible D gene (5 bases). The CDR3 is 14 amino acids. The germline V gene encodes CDR1 MNHEY and CDR2 SVGAGI. V lost 2 bases to trimming and J lost 2 bases, with 7 bases between them. In DNA, the CDR3 is TGTGCCAGCAGTTACGGGGCTCGCAATCAGCCCCAGCATTTT. Translation gives CASSYGARNQPQHF.

This clone has only a few counts. The V gene is TRBV2, the J gene TRBJ1-1, with D uncertain. CDR1 SNHLY and CDR2 FYNNEI come from the germline V gene. The V gene lost 3 bases and the J gene lost 4 bases, with 12 bases spanning the gap. CDR3 length equals 14 residues. CDR3 sequence (DNA): TGTGCCAGCAGTGAGGCTGTCAGGCCCACTGAAGCTTTCTTT. This codes for CASSEAVRPTEAFF.

CDR3 residues: CASSSRDWNTEAFF. The CDR3 DNA sequence: TGTGCCAGCAGCTCCCGGGACTGGAACACTGAAGCTTTCTTT. The rearrangement links TRBV2 to TRBJ1-1, with D maybe TRBD1 (5 bases). The V and J ends lost 6 bases and 1 base respectively, with 12 bases between them. This CDR3 has 14 residues. The germline V gene has CDR1 SNHLY and CDR2 FYNNEI.

The chain uses TRBV20-1 and TRBJ2-5; D not resolved. With 3 bases removed from V and 1 base from J, the gap between germline ends came to 9 bases. The CDR3 has 13 amino acids. Germline-derived CDR1 and CDR2 are DFQATT and SNEGSKA (reference sequence). The CDR3 DNA is TGCAGTGCTAGTACGACACCCCAAGAGACCCAGTACTTC. As protein: CSASTTPQETQYF.

The chain couples TRBV12-3 or TRBV12-4 to TRBJ1-4; 8 bases agree with TRBD1. Trimming took 2 bases from V and 13 from J; bases not matched to a gene: 6. The CDR3 length is 13 residues. CDR3 sequence: CASSLSQGARLFF. The CDR3 region has the DNA TGTGCCAGCAGTTTAAGCCAGGGGGCAAGACTGTTTTTT.

This clone was picked up a small number of times. V gene TRBV7-2 combines with J gene TRBJ1-3; D gene uncertain. From germline, CDR1 is SGHTA and CDR2 FQGNSA. Trimming pared 5 bases from V and 5 bases from J, leaving 10 bases between. The CDR3 sequence is 13 residues long. The DNA of the CDR3 is TGTGCCAGCAGCGTAAGAGGGAGAAACACCATATATTTT. Protein: CASSVRGRNTIYF.

This chain joins TRBV5-4 and TRBJ2-7, with D tentatively TRBD1 (5 bases). CDR1 and CDR2 from the germline V gene are SGHNT and YYREEE (reference sequence). This CDR3 region has 14 residues. Trimming pared 4 bases from V and 7 bases from J, leaving 18 bases between. Written as DNA, the CDR3 is TGTGCCAGCAGCCAAAGACAGCCCCCCGGGGAGCAGTACTTC. Translating gives CASSQRQPPGEQYF.